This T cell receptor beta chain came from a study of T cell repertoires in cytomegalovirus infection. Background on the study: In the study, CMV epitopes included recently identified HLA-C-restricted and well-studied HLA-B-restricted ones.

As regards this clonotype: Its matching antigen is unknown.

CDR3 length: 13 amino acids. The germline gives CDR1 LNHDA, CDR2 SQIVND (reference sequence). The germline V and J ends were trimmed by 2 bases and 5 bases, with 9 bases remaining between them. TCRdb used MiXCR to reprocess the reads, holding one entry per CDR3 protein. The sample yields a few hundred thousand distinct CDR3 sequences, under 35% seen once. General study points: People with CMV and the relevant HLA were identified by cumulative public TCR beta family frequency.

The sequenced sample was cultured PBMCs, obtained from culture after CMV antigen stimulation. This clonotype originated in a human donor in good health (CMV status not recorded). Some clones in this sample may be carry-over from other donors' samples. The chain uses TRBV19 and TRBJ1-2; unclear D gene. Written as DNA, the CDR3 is TGTGCCAGTAGTATAAACGGAAGGTATGGCTACACCTTC. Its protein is CASSINGRYGYTF. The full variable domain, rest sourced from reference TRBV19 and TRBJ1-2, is DGGITQSPKYLFRKEGQNVTLSCEQNLNHDAMYWYRQDPGQGLRLIYYSQIVNDFQKGDIAEGYSVSREKKESFPLTVTSAQKNPTAFYLCASSINGRYGYTFGSGTRLTVV.